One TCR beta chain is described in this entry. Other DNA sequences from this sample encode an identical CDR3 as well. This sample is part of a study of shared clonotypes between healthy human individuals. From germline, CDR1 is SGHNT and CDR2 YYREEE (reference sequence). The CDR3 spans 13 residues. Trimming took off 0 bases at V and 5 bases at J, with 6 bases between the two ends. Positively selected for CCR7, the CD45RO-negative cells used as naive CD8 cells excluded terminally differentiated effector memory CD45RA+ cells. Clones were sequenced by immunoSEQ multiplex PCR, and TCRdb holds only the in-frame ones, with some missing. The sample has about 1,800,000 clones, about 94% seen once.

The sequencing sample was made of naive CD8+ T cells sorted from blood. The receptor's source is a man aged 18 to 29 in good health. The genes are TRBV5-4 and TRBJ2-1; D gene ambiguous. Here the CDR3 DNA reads TGTGCCAGCAGCTTGGTACTCGACAATGAGCAGTTCTTC. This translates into CASSLVLDNEQFF.